This T cell receptor (beta chain) was observed in a study of identifying expanded T cells in peripheral blood. Produced via immunoSEQ multiplex PCR; TCRdb's table is partial and in-frame only. The sample has tens of thousands of clones; around 89% are singletons. Study findings and constraints: About 1.2 clones differed between technical replicates, versus approximately 16 and 19 over time. Across healthy donors, higher total template counts meant significantly greater approximately two-week count variance.

Note on this clone: What it binds is unknown.

During the collection period, no donor immune events like infections were recorded. V lost 1 base and J 8 bases, leaving 11 bases between the germline ends. This CDR3 spans 13 amino acids. Germline assignment: CDR1 LGHNA and CDR2 YNFKEQ. The source material was blood. The J gene is TRBJ1-1, the V gene TRBV4-2; D unresolved. The TCR originated in a person aged 18 to 75 in good health. The CDR3 DNA is TGTGCCAGCAGCCAAGGCAGTCAAGTAGAAGCTTTCTTT. Translating gives CASSQGSQVEAFF.